Listed below are T cell receptor beta chains from one sample, sequenced in a study of early T cells in non-severe SARS-CoV-2 infection. One entry per CDR3 protein, called by TCRdb with MiXCR from the 5' RACE reads. This table has about 83,000 distinct CDR3 sequences, 9% to 15% appearing once. Sequencing input: whole blood. The receptors derive from an adult who was a healthcare worker with PCR-confirmed SARS-CoV-2 infection or an uninfected control (not recorded which). Both conserved end residues are part of each CDR3. Fields, in order: V gene, clone size, J gene, D gene, CDR3 protein, CDR3 DNA. A D gene is named only where the DNA matches it firmly. Not every row has a clone size; where given, it reads once, few, many or a size class.

V: TRBV7-8; size: few; J: TRBJ2-7; D: TRBD1; CDR3: CASSLVTGGQISYEQYF; DNA: TGTGCCAGCAGCTTAGTTACAGGGGGCCAGATCTCCTACGAGCAGTACTTC
V: TRBV2; size: .; J: TRBJ1-5; D: .; CDR3: CASSETGVGNQPQHF; DNA: TGTGCCAGCAGTGAAACTGGGGTAGGCAATCAGCCCCAGCATTTT
V: TRBV7-9; size: .; J: TRBJ2-7; D: TRBD2; CDR3: CAGVAGDEYNEQYF; DNA: TGTGCGGGGGTAGCGGGAGACGAGTACAATGAGCAGTACTTC
V: TRBV20-1; size: many; J: TRBJ1-1; D: .; CDR3: CSARDFRNTEAFF; DNA: TGCAGTGCTAGAGATTTTAGGAACACTGAAGCTTTCTTT
V: TRBV19; size: few; J: TRBJ1-6; D: .; CDR3: CASSRQQNSPLHF; DNA: TGTGCCAGTAGCCGACAGCAGAATTCACCCCTCCACTTT
V: TRBV7-2; size: .; J: TRBJ1-3; D: TRBD1; CDR3: CASSLGGQGSGNTIYF; DNA: TGTGCCAGCAGCTTGGGGGGACAGGGCTCTGGAAACACCATATATTTT
V: TRBV5-1; size: .; J: TRBJ1-2; D: .; CDR3: CASREDPAFYGYTF; DNA: TGCGCCAGCAGGGAGGACCCTGCCTTCTATGGCTACACCTTC
V: TRBV5-4; size: many; J: TRBJ2-7; D: TRBD2; CDR3: CASSFPGLAGGDEQYF; DNA: TGTGCCAGCAGCTTCCCGGGGCTAGCGGGAGGAGACGAGCAGTACTTC
V: TRBV12-3/TRBV12-4; size: .; J: TRBJ2-5; D: .; CDR3: CASSFARVGTQYF; DNA: TGTGCCAGCAGTTTTGCCAGGGTTGGGACCCAGTACTTC
V: TRBV18; size: .; J: TRBJ1-2; D: .; CDR3: CASSPRREGTDGYTF; DNA: TGTGCCAGCTCACCCCGTCGTGAGGGGACGGACGGCTACACCTTC
V: TRBV9; size: few; J: TRBJ2-1; D: TRBD2; CDR3: CASSVAGGREQFF; DNA: TGTGCCAGCAGCGTAGCGGGAGGTCGTGAGCAGTTCTTC
V: TRBV7-2; size: .; J: TRBJ2-7; D: .; CDR3: CASSRESYEQYF; DNA: TGTGCCAGCAGCCGGGAGTCCTACGAGCAGTACTTC
V: TRBV2; size: many; J: TRBJ1-2; D: .; CDR3: CASSEGGDSGLYGYTF; DNA: TGTGCCAGCAGTGAAGGGGGCGACTCTGGACTGTATGGCTACACCTTC
V: TRBV10-2; size: few; J: TRBJ1-1; D: TRBD1; CDR3: CASSGGQGWLTEAFF; DNA: TGCGCCAGCAGTGGAGGACAGGGCTGGTTGACTGAAGCTTTCTTT
V: TRBV30; size: few; J: TRBJ2-7; D: TRBD1; CDR3: CAWSEAPRRDRGQRIVEQYF; DNA: TGTGCCTGGAGCGAAGCCCCAAGACGGGACAGGGGGCAACGGATAGTCGAGCAGTACTTC
V: TRBV18; size: .; J: TRBJ2-2; D: .; CDR3: CASSRTTANTGELFF; DNA: TGTGCCAGCTCTAGGACGACCGCGAACACCGGGGAGCTGTTTTTT
V: TRBV25-1; size: few; J: TRBJ2-7; D: .; CDR3: CASSERVTYEQYF; DNA: TGTGCCAGCAGTGAGCGGGTCACCTACGAGCAGTACTTC
V: TRBV20-1; size: .; J: TRBJ2-1; D: TRBD2; CDR3: CSARDRRTSTYNEQFF; DNA: TGCAGTGCTAGAGATCGACGGACTAGCACCTACAATGAGCAGTTCTTC
V: TRBV7-8; size: .; J: TRBJ1-6; D: .; CDR3: CASSLVGSPGYNSPLHF; DNA: TGTGCCAGCAGCTTAGTTGGGTCCCCGGGGTATAATTCACCCCTCCACTTT
V: TRBV7-3; size: .; J: TRBJ2-1; D: TRBD2; CDR3: CASSLSGRANEQFF; DNA: TGTGCCAGCAGCCTTAGCGGGAGGGCCAATGAGCAGTTCTTC
V: TRBV4-2; size: .; J: TRBJ2-3; D: TRBD2; CDR3: CASSQGIRDYRTDTQYF; DNA: TGTGCCAGCAGCCAAGGGATCCGGGACTACCGCACAGATACGCAGTATTTT
V: TRBV29-1; size: many; J: TRBJ2-1; D: TRBD1; CDR3: CSWDRDNEQFF; DNA: TGCAGTTGGGACAGGGACAATGAGCAGTTCTTC
V: TRBV5-1; size: .; J: TRBJ2-2; D: TRBD1; CDR3: CASSPEKGGTGSTGELFF; DNA: TGCGCCAGCAGTCCGGAGAAAGGCGGGACAGGGAGCACCGGGGAGCTGTTTTTT
V: TRBV19; size: .; J: TRBJ2-1; D: .; CDR3: CASTPWPGWEQFF; DNA: TGTGCCAGTACCCCCTGGCCTGGGTGGGAGCAGTTCTTC
V: TRBV5-4; size: .; J: TRBJ2-5; D: .; CDR3: CASSLAGTAAVETQYF; DNA: TGTGCCAGCAGCTTGGCCGGGACCGCGGCGGTGGAGACCCAGTACTTC
V: TRBV5-1; size: many; J: TRBJ2-5; D: .; CDR3: CASFIAGQGGETQYF; DNA: TGCGCCAGCTTTATAGCGGGACAGGGAGGCGAGACCCAGTACTTC
V: TRBV9; size: many; J: TRBJ2-3; D: .; CDR3: CASSVEDQLGTTDTQYF; DNA: TGTGCCAGCAGCGTAGAGGATCAACTGGGTACCACAGATACGCAGTATTTT
V: TRBV12-3/TRBV12-4; size: many; J: TRBJ2-2; D: .; CDR3: CASQGGTGELFF; DNA: TGTGCCAGCCAGGGGGGTACCGGGGAGCTGTTTTTT
V: TRBV11-1; size: .; J: TRBJ2-1; D: .; CDR3: CASSLETGSWEQFF; DNA: TGTGCCAGCAGCTTAGAAACAGGGTCGTGGGAGCAGTTCTTC
V: TRBV24-1; size: few; J: TRBJ2-2; D: .; CDR3: CATSDADRPTGELFF; DNA: TGTGCCACCAGTGATGCGGACAGACCCACCGGGGAGCTGTTTTTT
V: TRBV12-3/TRBV12-4; size: many; J: TRBJ2-1; D: .; CDR3: CASSLLSDNEQFF; DNA: TGTGCCAGCAGTTTGTTGTCTGACAATGAGCAGTTCTTC
V: TRBV7-2; size: few; J: TRBJ2-1; D: TRBD2; CDR3: CASSLVSTTTSGEQFF; DNA: TGTGCCAGCAGCTTAGTTTCCACCACGACTAGCGGCGAGCAGTTCTTC
V: TRBV18; size: .; J: TRBJ1-2; D: .; CDR3: CASSEDRYYGYTF; DNA: TGTGCCAGCTCAGAGGACAGATACTATGGCTACACCTTC
V: TRBV12-3/TRBV12-4; size: .; J: TRBJ2-7; D: TRBD1; CDR3: CASRATGTGTYEQYF; DNA: TGTGCCAGCAGGGCAACCGGGACAGGTACCTACGAGCAGTACTTC
V: TRBV5-1; size: .; J: TRBJ2-3; D: .; CDR3: CASSLTGRTDTQYF; DNA: TGCGCCAGCAGCTTAACAGGGAGGACAGATACGCAGTATTTT
V: TRBV5-1; size: few; J: TRBJ2-2; D: .; CDR3: CASFNTGELFF; DNA: TGCGCCAGTTTTAACACCGGGGAGCTGTTTTTT
V: TRBV7-2; size: many; J: TRBJ2-7; D: TRBD2; CDR3: CASSLGASGYRSEQYF; DNA: TGTGCCAGCAGCTTAGGGGCTAGCGGATATCGGTCCGAGCAGTACTTC
V: TRBV6-2/TRBV6-3; size: many; J: TRBJ2-3; D: TRBD1; CDR3: CASTPPGQGKDTQYF; DNA: TGTGCCAGCACCCCCCCGGGACAGGGAAAGGATACGCAGTATTTT
V: TRBV20-1; size: many; J: TRBJ1-2; D: .; CDR3: CSAPDRRQDYGYTF; DNA: TGCAGTGCTCCCGACCGACGACAGGACTATGGCTACACCTTC
V: TRBV12-3/TRBV12-4; size: .; J: TRBJ1-1; D: .; CDR3: CASSWRGSMNTEAFF; DNA: TGTGCCAGCAGTTGGCGGGGATCTATGAACACTGAAGCTTTCTTT
V: TRBV7-9; size: .; J: TRBJ1-1; D: TRBD1; CDR3: CASSLGGDSNTEAFF; DNA: TGTGCCAGCAGCTTAGGGGGGGACAGCAACACTGAAGCTTTCTTT
V: TRBV3-1; size: .; J: TRBJ1-1; D: .; CDR3: CASSQEGYQTEAFF; DNA: TGTGCCAGCAGCCAAGAAGGATATCAAACTGAAGCTTTCTTT
V: TRBV5-6; size: few; J: TRBJ2-1; D: .; CDR3: CASSPSSAFHNEQFF; DNA: TGTGCCAGCAGCCCCTCAAGTGCGTTCCACAATGAGCAGTTCTTC